This T cell receptor (beta chain) originates from a study of blood T cells in healthy people across ages. About the study: Through template switching, about one barcoded beta molecule was captured per two T cells, as measured in model experiments.

About this clonotype itself: Its antigen is unidentified.

Sample donors were healthy Caucasian individuals that came from Russia, aged roughly 6 to 100. V lost 4 bases to trimming and J lost 2 bases, with 9 bases between them. Germline V lookup: CDR1 SGHTA, CDR2 FQGNSA. The CDR3 has 13 amino acids. With a J-beta primer mix and a sample-barcoded 5' primer, a second PCR ran roughly 7 to 11 cycles. Each TCR beta cDNA got a 12-nucleotide random molecular identifier. TCRdb itself ran the 5' RACE reads through MiXCR, one entry per CDR3 protein. The sample includes approximately 1.5 million distinct CDR3 sequences, approximately 42% of them seen just once. Study findings and constraints: Older age went with lower TCR beta diversity per million T cells, in a roughly linear way.

Material: blood. The V call is TRBV7-2, the J call TRBJ2-7; D not resolved. The receptor was derived from a woman between 18 and 30 years old in good health. CDR3 sequence (DNA): TGTGCCAGCAGCTCCCCTAACGCCTACGAGCAGTACTTC. Its protein product is CASSSPNAYEQYF. Full variable domain (outside the CDR3, taken from reference TRBV7-2 and TRBJ2-7): GAGVSQSPSNKVTEKGKDVELRCDPISGHTALYWYRQSLGQGLEFLIYFQGNSAPDKSGLPSDRFSAERTGGSVSTLTIQRTQQEDSAVYLCASSSPNAYEQYFGPGTRLTVT.